This TCR beta chain is drawn from a study of cytomegalovirus exposure and HLA in healthy donors. Study results and limitations: Earlier analysis found most TCR beta V segments productive about 87% or about 30% of the time. A highly shared variant cluster was judged a likely technical artifact. Later analysis identified a missense DCLRE1C variant that was linked to TCR beta V- and J-gene trimming. Researchers reported in a later analysis that common viral pathogens appeared linked to several top clusters.

The germline V gene encodes CDR1 SGHTA and CDR2 FQGNSA. This CDR3 has 11 amino acids. With 5 bases removed from V and 15 bases from J, the gap between germline ends came to 15 bases. About this clone: As yet, its antigen is unknown.

The PCR contained 60 Vbeta and 13 Jbeta primers. The data were produced by immunoSEQ multiplex PCR, yet TCRdb's version contains in-frame clones alone and is incomplete. The sample holds around 150,000 clones, more than 70% seen once. The clonotype originates from a woman between 50 and 59 years old in good health and CMV-seronegative. The rearrangement joins TRBV7-2 to TRBJ2-3; tentatively, D is TRBD1 (6 bases). The sample comprised PBMCs. The CDR3 loop reads CASSARGSSYF. For the CDR3, the DNA is TGTGCCAGCAGCGCCAGGGGAAGTTCTTATTTT.